The 16 T cell receptor beta chains in this list originate from one sample, sequenced in a study of response to subunit inactivated influenza vaccine. TCRdb passed the RT-PCR reads through MiXCR, listing each CDR3 protein once. Among fewer than 200,000 distinct CDR3 sequences listed, nearly 9.5% were seen once. The specimen was non-naive T cells sorted from PBMCs, collected on the day of vaccination. These receptor sequences come from a man aged 50-60 years who received an inactivated influenza vaccine.

This clonotype was picked up a small number of times. The rearrangement uses TRBV6-2 or TRBV6-3 and TRBJ2-5, with TRBD2 matching 9 bases. Trimming at V came to 6 bases and at J to 2 bases, leaving 16 bases not matched to a gene. This CDR3 has 18 residues. Germline CDR1 reads MNHEY; CDR2 reads SVGEGT. The CDR3 sequence: CASRYPATLAGRQETQYF. The CDR3 DNA follows: TGTGCCAGCAGATACCCCGCAACACTAGCGGGCAGACAAGAGACCCAGTACTTC.

This clonotype was picked up many times. The chain combines TRBV7-2 with TRBJ2-7; D call uncertain. V shed 1 base and J shed 0 bases, with 10 bases lying between them. CDR1 SGHTA and CDR2 FQGNSA come from the germline V gene. CDR3 length: 15 residues. CDR3 in DNA: TGTGCCAGCAGCTTAGTTGGTGGTAGCTCCTACGAGCAGTACTTC. Its protein is CASSLVGGSSYEQYF.

In this sample, this clonotype turned up a few times. This chain uses TRBV6-2 or TRBV6-3 with TRBJ2-7; D uncertain. Germline loops: CDR1 MNHEY, CDR2 SVGEGT. Trimming shortened V by 6 bases and J by 4 bases, and 13 bases separated the two germline ends. The CDR3 length is 13 residues. CDR3 sequence: CASSPRTYYEQYF. CDR3 DNA: TGTGCCAGCAGCCCTCGAACTTATTACGAGCAGTACTTC.

This chain uses TRBV7-2 with TRBJ2-5, with a possible D match to TRBD2 (5 bases). Germline V CDR1 and CDR2: SGHTA, FQGNSA. The CDR3 loop spans 13 amino acids. Trimming removed 5 bases from V and 2 bases from J, with 9 bases in between. CDR3 coding DNA: TGTGCCAGCAGCCCACCGGGACAAGAGACCCAGTACTTC. It translates to CASSPPGQETQYF.

This clonotype has at least ten counts. The J gene is TRBJ1-2, the V gene TRBV7-9, with D tentatively TRBD1 (5 bases). Germline CDR1 SEHNR, CDR2 FQNEAQ (reference sequence). The CDR3 is 14 amino acids. Trimming removed 5 bases from V and 2 bases from J, with 12 bases in between. CDR3 region: CASSDTGGNYGYTF. CDR3 nucleotides: TGTGCCAGCAGCGATACCGGGGGGAACTATGGCTACACCTTC. The whole variable domain, remainder taken from reference TRBV7-9 and TRBJ1-2, is DTGVSQNPRHKITKRGQNVTFRCDPISEHNRLYWYRQTLGQGPEFLTYFQNEAQLEKSRLLSDRFSAERPKGSFSTLEIQRTEQGDSAMYLCASSDTGGNYGYTFGSGTRLTVV.

This clonotype showed up just a few times. This sequence joins TRBV29-1 and TRBJ2-2; 9 positions agree with TRBD1. This CDR3 is 15 amino acids long. The ends lost 6 bases at V and 5 bases at J; junction bases unmatched: 10. Germline V lookup: CDR1 SQVTM, CDR2 ANQGSEA. Here the CDR3 reads CSVTNPGQGTGELFF. In nucleotides, the CDR3 is TGCAGCGTCACCAACCCCGGACAGGGGACCGGGGAGCTGTTTTTT.

This clonotype was observed a few times. The gene calls are TRBV6-2 or TRBV6-3 and TRBJ1-5, with D perhaps TRBD1 (6 bases). The CDR3 has 15 residues. Germline V gives CDR1 MNHEY, CDR2 SVGEGT. V was pared by 6 bases and J by 7 bases, with 19 bases between. CDR3 nucleotides: TGTGCCAGCAGCCCACTTCCCTCAGGGGACCAGCCCCAGCATTTT. It is translated as CASSPLPSGDQPQHF.

The rearrangement uses TRBV4-2 and TRBJ2-6; D call uncertain. V was trimmed by 0 bases and J by 0 bases, leaving 3 bases between them. This CDR3 comprises 15 residues. The germline CDR1 and CDR2 sequences are LGHNA and YNFKEQ. DNA of the CDR3: TGTGCCAGCAGCCAAGAGAGCTCTGGGGCCAACGTCCTGACTTTC. It specifies CASSQESSGANVLTF.

Points on this clonotype: The CDR3 end shows no conserved phenylalanine or tryptophan, and so a read error is likely. The chain employs TRBV7-2 and TRBJ2-7, with D tentatively TRBD1 (5 bases). CDR3 length: 16 amino acids. V dropped 5 bases and J dropped 7 bases, with 24 bases sitting between them. Germline-derived CDR1 and CDR2 are SGHTA and FQGNSA. In DNA form, the CDR3 reads TGTGCCAGCAGCCCAAGTGGCGGACAATACTACGTTGAGCAGTACCTC. It yields the protein CASSPSGGQYYVEQYL.

This clonotype was counted a few times. V gene TRBV30 combines with J gene TRBJ1-1; D gene uncertain. In germline, CDR1 is GTSNPN, CDR2 SVGIG (reference sequence). V was shortened by 2 bases and J by 3 bases, with 4 bases between the two germline ends. The CDR3 loop spans 11 amino acids. CDR3 in amino acids: CAWSHYTEAFF. CDR3 coding DNA: TGTGCCTGGAGTCATTACACTGAAGCTTTCTTT.

The chain uses TRBV6-2 or TRBV6-3 and TRBJ2-5; TRBD2 matches at 8 bases. CDR1 is MNHEY and CDR2 is SVGEGT in the germline V gene. The V and J ends lost 8 bases and 4 bases, in that order; junction bases with no gene match: 12. The CDR3 has 15 amino acids. CDR3 coding DNA: TGTGCCAGCCAAGGCGGGGGGCGTAGCCGAGAGACCCAGTACTTC. Translation: CASQGGGRSRETQYF.

This clonotype was observed a handful of times. J is TRBJ1-2 and V is TRBV5-6; D not certain. From germline, CDR1 is SGHDT and CDR2 YYEEEE. This CDR3 spans 12 amino acids. Deletions cut 4 bases from V and 7 bases from J, with 11 bases between. CDR3 region: CASSPGVGGYTF. The CDR3 region has the DNA TGTGCCAGCAGCCCTGGGGTTGGTGGCTACACCTTC.

The rearrangement joins TRBV5-1 to TRBJ2-5; D unresolved. The V and J ends lost 4 bases and 10 bases respectively, with 20 bases between them. This CDR3 comprises 14 residues. The germline V gene has CDR1 SGHRS and CDR2 YFSETQ. CDR3 sequence: CASSRPSHGIDQYF. The CDR3 DNA reads TGCGCCAGCAGCCGCCCCAGCCATGGGATCGACCAGTACTTC.

V is TRBV7-9 and J is TRBJ2-1, with D possibly TRBD2 on 5 matching bases. The CDR3 loop spans 16 amino acids. V was trimmed by 5 bases and J by 0 bases, leaving 14 bases between them. CDR1 and CDR2 from the germline V gene are SEHNR and FQNEAQ (reference sequence). The CDR3 spells CASSHSRRSSYNEQFF. In DNA, the CDR3 is TGTGCCAGCAGCCATTCAAGGAGGAGCTCCTACAATGAGCAGTTCTTC. The variable domain in full, completed from reference TRBV7-9 and TRBJ2-1, reads DTGVSQNPRHKITKRGQNVTFRCDPISEHNRLYWYRQTLGQGPEFLTYFQNEAQLEKSRLLSDRFSAERPKGSFSTLEIQRTEQGDSAMYLCASSHSRRSSYNEQFFGPGTRLTVL.

This clonotype was observed many times. This chain joins TRBV12-3 or TRBV12-4 and TRBJ2-1; 7 bases agree with TRBD2. Germline trimming cut 5 bases from V and 5 bases from J; bases unmatched to any gene: 12. This CDR3 has 16 amino acids. DNA of the CDR3: TGTGCCAGCAGTCTATCGTCGGGGGGTGTTAACAATGAGCAGTTCTTC. Its protein is CASSLSSGGVNNEQFF.

This clonotype was detected many times. The V and J genes are TRBV12-3 or TRBV12-4 and TRBJ1-2, with D maybe TRBD1 (5 bases). The ends were cut back, 6 bases at V and 9 bases at J, with 14 bases in the middle. CDR3 length: 12 residues. DNA of the CDR3: TGTGCCAGCAGGCCCTCGGGGGTTCGCTACACCTTC. This sequence encodes CASRPSGVRYTF.